The source of this T cell receptor beta chain is a study of human thymus T cells. The table came from immunoSEQ multiplex PCR; TCRdb's copy has only in-frame clones and leaves some out. The profile shows some 130,000 clones, around 94% of them singletons. CDR1 is MNHEY, CDR2 SMNVEV, per germline (reference sequence). The CDR3 covers 17 residues. V dropped 1 base and J dropped 0; count of bases not matched to a gene: 7. Thymic resections from corrective heart surgery supplied the tissue. Finnish infants who were healthy and having corrective surgery for congenital heart defects made up the donors. Of note for this clone: Antigen: not known.

Study outcomes and limitations: As related research reported, thymic repertoires overlapped highly among unrelated individuals. Gene usage (both V and J) appeared biased in thymic and blood repertoires.

The chain combines TRBV27 with TRBJ2-5; TRBD2 agrees at 8 bases. What was sequenced was thymus tissue. This TCR came from a boy younger than two with a congenital heart defect but otherwise immunologically healthy. CDR3 nucleotides: TGTGCCAGCAGTTTATACTACCGGGAGGGACACCAAGAGACCCAGTACTTC. Its translation: CASSLYYREGHQETQYF.